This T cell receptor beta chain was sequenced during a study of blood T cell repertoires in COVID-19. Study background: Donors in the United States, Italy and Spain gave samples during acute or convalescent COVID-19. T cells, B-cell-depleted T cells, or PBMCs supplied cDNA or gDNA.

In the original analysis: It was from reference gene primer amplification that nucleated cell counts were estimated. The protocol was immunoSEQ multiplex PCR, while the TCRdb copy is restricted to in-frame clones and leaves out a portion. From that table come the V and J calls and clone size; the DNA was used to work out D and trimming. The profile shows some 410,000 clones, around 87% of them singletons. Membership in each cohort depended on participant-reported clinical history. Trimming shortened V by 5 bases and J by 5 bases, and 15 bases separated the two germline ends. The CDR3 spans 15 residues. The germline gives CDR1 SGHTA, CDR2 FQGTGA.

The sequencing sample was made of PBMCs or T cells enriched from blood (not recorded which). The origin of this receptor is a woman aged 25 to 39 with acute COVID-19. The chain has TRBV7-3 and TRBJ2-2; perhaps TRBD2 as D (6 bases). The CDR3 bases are TGTGCCAGCAGCCCCGGGAGAGCTAGGACCGGGGAGCTGTTTTTT. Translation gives CASSPGRARTGELFF.